This T cell receptor beta chain emerged from a study of blood T cell repertoires in COVID-19. On the study more broadly: COVID-19 samples collected from the United States, Italy and Spain covered acute and convalescent phases.

Data came from immunoSEQ multiplex PCR; TCRdb stores just in-frame clones and leaves some out. The sample includes about 190,000 clones, 80% to 90% of them seen just once. Sequenced: peripheral blood. This TCR came from a human donor in a cohort sampled during active COVID-19.

This CDR3 is CASSLSSGGHNEQFF. The DNA of the CDR3 is TGTGCCAGTAGTTTATCTAGCGGGGGGCACAATGAGCAGTTCTTC. The J gene is TRBJ2-1, the V gene TRBV19; 11 bases fit TRBD2. V was clipped by 5 bases and J by 5 bases; unmatched bases: 5. Germline V CDR1 and CDR2: LNHDA, SQIVND (reference sequence). The length of the CDR3 is 15 residues.